This T cell receptor beta chain appears in the sequencing data of a study of spatial heterogeneity in lung cancer. Overall study: The cohort: around 77 early-stage, untreated non-small cell lung cancer patients. Detection consistently yielded more beta chains than alpha chains. Whole-study results and caveats: Blood contained ubiquitous expanded tumor TCRs more at resection than at follow-up.

TCRdb reanalysed the 5' RACE reads using MiXCR and keeps one entry per CDR3 protein. The sample includes roughly 26,000 distinct CDR3 sequences, less than 6% seen only once; the top ten take 20% to 25%. Time point specified: blood at routine non-recurrence follow-up after resection. Sequencing covered unsorted whole RNA taken from tumor, nontumor lung or frozen PBMC. This clonotype was found many times. Its antigen is not identified. Material: PBMCs, obtained at follow-up. The receptor was derived from a male donor with early-stage non-small cell lung cancer.

The CDR3 region has the DNA TGCGCCAGCAGTCAAGTCGTGGGGTATAGCAATCAGCCCCAGCATTTT. The encoded protein is CASSQVVGYSNQPQHF. This chain joins TRBV23-1 and TRBJ1-5; no reliable D call. TRBV23-1 carries the ORF label, with uncertain function. The CDR3 runs to 16 residues. V lost 2 bases to trimming and J lost 0 bases, with 11 bases between them.